This TCR beta chain is from a study of blood T cells in healthy people across ages (dated by TCRdb to the mid-2010s). A note on the overall study: In model experiments, template switching captured roughly one uniquely barcoded TCR beta cDNA molecule for every two T cells. The donors were divided into four age groups: young (average approximately 15 years), middle-aged (around 37), aged (roughly 66) and long-lived (roughly 86). To track age-related changes in TCR beta repertoire diversity, the study relied on deep sequencing normalized with unique cDNA molecular identifiers. To avoid experimental bias, donors of different ages were spread randomly across the sequencing lanes. The study analyzed two additional independent replicas of 1 million unique cDNA reads from the same blood draw for two donors, one aged 18 to 29 and one aged 80 or older.

The paper's findings and limits, for the study overall: Compared with the aged group, the long-lived group had more naive CD4+ T cells, fewer expanded clones and increased TCR diversity, suggesting age selection. Estimates of total diversity from one million sequenced T cells were regarded as lower bounds and underestimates. Donor CMV infection status was unknown, potentially confounding age-related changes in expanded clonotypes. There was a strong correlation between observed TCR beta diversity and the percentage of naive T cells measured by flow cytometry. Because profiling used bulk unsorted PBMCs, naive and antigen-experienced compartments could not be compared conclusively. As age increased, observed TCR beta diversity per million T cells dropped in a roughly linear way, and a significant reduction was already evident by age 40.

Donors were under 40 systemically healthy Caucasian individuals from Russia aged roughly 6 to 90 years. Each donor gave ten milliliters of peripheral blood, collected into EDTA-treated Vacutainer tubes. Ficoll-Paque density-gradient centrifugation was used to isolate PBMCs, with at least 6 million obtained per sample. Total RNA, at least 5 micrograms per sample, was extracted from PBMCs with Trizol reagent. For every donor, an aliquot of PBMCs went through flow cytometry to measure the percentages of naive CD45RAhigh/CD27high T cells. Many counts were recorded for this clonotype. Its cognate antigen has yet to be identified. No base qualities exist here, and no much larger clone lies one base off it. CDR1 and CDR2, looked up from the germline V gene (reference sequence), are MNHEY and SMNVEV. V was cut back by 2 bases and J by 8 bases, leaving a gap of 4 bases between them. From cysteine to phenylalanine, the CDR3 is 12 amino acids long. Solely the CDR3 DNA is kept, with 36 bases framed from the first base.

Libraries were prepared through 5' RACE. TCRdb shows the sequencer as Illumina HiSeq 2500. The second PCR ran for roughly 7 to 11 cycles and used a J-beta primer mix along with a sample-barcoded 5' primer. Each TCR beta cDNA molecule received a unique molecular identifier from a template-switch 5' adaptor carrying 12 random nucleotides. Each sample yielded at least 2.5 million CDR3-containing paired-end reads. The Mint cDNA synthesis kit, primed by a TRBC-specific oligonucleotide, was used to synthesize first-strand cDNA from all RNA. All cDNA was treated with uracil-DNA glycosylase and then went through a first 18-cycle PCR with the universal primers M1SS and BC2_uni_R. The study's own analysis went as follows. For normalization, 1 million high-quality reads, each with a distinct molecular identifier, were randomly selected from each sample. Instead of being binned into consensus sequences, reads that shared molecular identifiers were thrown out. MiTCR, set to a Q25 quality threshold and the strictest error-elimination algorithm, was used for CDR3 identification, clonotype clustering and error correction. A nonparametric unseen species model with Euler transformation was used to estimate lower-bound total TCR beta diversity. TCRdb reanalyzed the raw reads on its own, using fastp at Q25 for trimming and MiXCR for clone calling, and kept in-frame beta chains. Each record represents a unique CDR3 protein, reported with the most common genes and DNA among its rows. TCRdb, rather than the study authors, made the V and J calls. The sample yields roughly 680,000 distinct CDR3 sequences; 52% were counted once. Roughly 13% of the sample rests with the top ten.

The rearrangement combines TRBV27 with TRBJ1-6; confidence is insufficient to name the D gene. This TCR derives from a woman of 80 years or more in good health. The sample consisted of blood. The DNA sequence reads TGTGCCAGCAGTTTACCAGATTCACCCCTCCACTTT. This gives the protein CASSLPDSPLHF.